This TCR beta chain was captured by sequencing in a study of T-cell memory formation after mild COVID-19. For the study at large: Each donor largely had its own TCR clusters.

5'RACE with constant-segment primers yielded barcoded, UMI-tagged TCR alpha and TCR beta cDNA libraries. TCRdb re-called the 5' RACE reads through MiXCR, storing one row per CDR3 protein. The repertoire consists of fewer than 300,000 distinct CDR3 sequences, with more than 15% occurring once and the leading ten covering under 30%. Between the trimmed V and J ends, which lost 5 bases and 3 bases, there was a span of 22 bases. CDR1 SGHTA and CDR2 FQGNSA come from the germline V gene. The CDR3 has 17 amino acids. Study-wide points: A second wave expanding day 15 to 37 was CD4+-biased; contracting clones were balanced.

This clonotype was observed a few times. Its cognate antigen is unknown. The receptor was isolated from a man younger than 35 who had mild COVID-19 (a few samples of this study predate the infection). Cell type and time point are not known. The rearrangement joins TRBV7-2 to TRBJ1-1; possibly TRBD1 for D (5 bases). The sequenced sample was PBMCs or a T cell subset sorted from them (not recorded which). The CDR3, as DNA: TGTGCCAGCAGCCCTCGGCGGGGGGAAAGTGGTTACACTGAAGCTTTCTTT. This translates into CASSPRRGESGYTEAFF.